This T cell receptor beta chain stems from a study of T cells in localized non-small cell lung cancer. The CDR3 contains 13 residues. The V gene's germline CDR1 is SQVTM and CDR2 ANQGSEA. V lost 5 bases, J lost 5 bases, and 14 bases lay in between. This clone has just one count. What it binds is not known. Study-wide results and caveats: Adjacent uninvolved lung had the highest clonality, suggesting focused antigen responses. Elevated blood T cell density was associated with longer overall survival. Of the top 100 tumor clones, median about 56 were in adjacent lung, more than 25 among its top 100.

Data came from immunoSEQ multiplex PCR; TCRdb stores just in-frame clones and leaves some out. The sample includes under 3,000 clones, more than 25% of them seen just once. J is TRBJ2-3 and V is TRBV29-1; weak D call: TRBD2 (6 bases). Sequenced material: lung tumor tissue, taken before any cancer treatment. The sequence was obtained from a female donor over 55 with stage I lung adenocarcinoma. The CDR3 protein is CSVRLGLGDTQYF. CDR3 nucleotides: TGCAGCGTTCGACTAGGTCTAGGAGATACGCAGTATTTT.